The 10 T cell receptor beta chains below all came from one sample that was sequenced in a study of T cells expressing NK-cell markers (dated by TCRdb to the early 2020s). Libraries were prepared through 5' RACE. Sequencing relied on an Illumina HiSeq 2000. TCRdb reprocessed the raw reads; every CDR3 protein sequence is a single record, and DNA is not supplied. This sample's clone table shows about 410,000 distinct CDR3 sequences. Clones ranked in the top ten supply approximately 12% of the sample. Sequencing was done on a sample of blood T cells: a sorted CD56 or NKG2C T cell subset, CD4+ or CD8+ T cells, or bulk PBMC T cells (not recorded which). The receptors shown here come from a woman aged 45-59 years in good health. Donor details come from another sample of the same person, matched by shared clones.

V and J are TRBV20-1 and TRBJ1-1. The V gene's germline CDR1 is DFQATT and CDR2 SNEGSKA (reference sequence). The CDR3 consists of 14 residues. Here the CDR3 reads CSALARVKNTEAFF.

This chain joins TRBV23-1 and TRBJ1-4. TRBV23-1 is identified as an open reading frame with a role that is uncertain. The CDR3 runs to 13 residues. CDR3 sequence reads: CASSSIPREKLFF.

The CDR3 spells CSARGEGLAGLNEQFF. The chain uses TRBV20-1 and TRBJ2-1; lacking DNA, the TRBD2 call made by TCRdb goes unchecked. This CDR3 spans 16 amino acids. The germline V gene encodes CDR1 DFQATT and CDR2 SNEGSKA (reference sequence).

This sequence joins TRBV20-1 and TRBJ1-1; the TRBD1 assignment by TCRdb is unverifiable without DNA. The CDR3 sequence is 16 residues long. Germline V gene lookup returns CDR1 DFQATT and CDR2 SNEGSKA (reference sequence). CDR3 amino acids: CSAPRGPASLNTEAFF.

The V call is TRBV20-1, the J call TRBJ1-4; TCRdb outputs TRBD1, but without DNA this stays unchecked. Germline CDR1 and CDR2: DFQATT and SNEGSKA (reference sequence). CDR3 size: 14 residues. This CDR3 reads CSALKPGTNEKLFF.

CDR3 residues: CASSKGGASYNEQFF. The chain couples TRBV6-6 to TRBJ2-1; TCRdb selects TRBD1, and the lack of DNA leaves this call unchecked. Per germline, CDR1 MNHNY and CDR2 SVGAGI (reference sequence). The CDR3 has 15 amino acids.

The chain joins TRBV18 to TRBJ2-5; absent DNA, TCRdb's TRBD1 call cannot be checked. Germline loops: CDR1 KGHSH, CDR2 LQKENI. The CDR3 is 15 residues long. CDR3 sequence reads: CASSPFLDSQETQYF. Full variable domain (missing parts from reference TRBV18 and TRBJ2-5): NAGVMQNPRHLVRRRGQEARLRCSPMKGHSHVYWYRQLPEEGLKFMVYLQKENIIDESGMPKERFSAEFPKEGPSILRIQQVVRGDSAAYFCASSPFLDSQETQYFGPGTRLLVL.

The chain links TRBV6-1 to TRBJ2-1; TCRdb outputs TRBD1, but without DNA this stays unchecked. This CDR3 spans 16 amino acids. Germline-derived CDR1 and CDR2 are MNHNS and SASEGT. CDR3 in amino acids: CASSDEGTGSYNEQFF.

The chain has TRBV6-1 and TRBJ1-2. In germline, CDR1 is MNHNS, CDR2 SASEGT. The CDR3 consists of 14 residues. CDR3 in amino acids: CASSEGDWGYGYTF.

The chain is built from TRBV10-2 and TRBJ2-5; TCRdb's D call, TRBD1, is unchecked because there is no DNA. In germline, CDR1 is WSHSY, CDR2 SAAADI. There are 13 residues in the CDR3. The chain's CDR3 is CATWDSYQETQYF.